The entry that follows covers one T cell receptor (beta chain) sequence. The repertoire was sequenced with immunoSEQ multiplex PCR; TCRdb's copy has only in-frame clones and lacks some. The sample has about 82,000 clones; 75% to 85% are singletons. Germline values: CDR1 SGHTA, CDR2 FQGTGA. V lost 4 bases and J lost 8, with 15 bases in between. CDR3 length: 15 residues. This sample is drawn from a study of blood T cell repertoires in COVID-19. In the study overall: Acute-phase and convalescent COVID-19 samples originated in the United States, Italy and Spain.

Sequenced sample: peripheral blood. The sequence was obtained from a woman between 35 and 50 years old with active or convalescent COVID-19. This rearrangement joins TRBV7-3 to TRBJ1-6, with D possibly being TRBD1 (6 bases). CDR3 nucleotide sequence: TGTGCCAGCAGCTCCACAGGGAATCGCTATTCACCCCTCCACTTT. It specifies CASSSTGNRYSPLHF.